Below are 30 T cell receptor beta chains sequenced from a single sample in a study of CD8 T cells in ankylosing spondylitis. TCRdb used MiXCR to reprocess the 5' RACE reads, holding one entry per CDR3 protein. The data hold under 400,000 distinct CDR3 sequences, with 11% observed a single time. Sequenced: blood, either unsorted or a sorted T cell fraction (not recorded which). Receptors originate from a female donor with ankylosing spondylitis or in good health (not recorded which).

The chain employs TRBV12-3 or TRBV12-4 and TRBJ1-2; 7 bases fit TRBD1. V was pared by 7 bases and J by 3 bases, with 5 bases of the junction left unmatched. CDR3 length equals 13 residues. The CDR3 DNA reads as TGTGCCAGCACCCGACAGGGCGACTATGGCTACACCTTC. Translating gives CASTRQGDYGYTF.

This clonotype was recorded at least ten times. The chain employs TRBV5-1 and TRBJ2-1; TRBD2 matches 8 bases. This CDR3 has 16 residues. Germline CDR1 and CDR2: SGHRS and YFSETQ. Losses at the gene ends were 1 base for V and 0 bases for J; bases not matched to a gene: 3. The CDR3 protein is CASSLRGGGSYNEQFF. The CDR3 DNA sequence: TGCGCCAGCAGCTTGCGGGGGGGCGGCTCCTACAATGAGCAGTTCTTC.

The CDR3 nucleotides read TGCAGCGTTGAGACCACCTTGGAGTACACTGAAGCTTTCTTT. It encodes CSVETTLEYTEAFF. This chain connects TRBV29-1 to TRBJ1-1; D unclear. Germline V gene lookup returns CDR1 SQVTM and CDR2 ANQGSEA. Trimming cost V 3 bases and J 3 bases, with 14 bases left between them. The CDR3 consists of 14 residues.

The table lists this clonotype with a few counts. J is TRBJ2-7 and V is TRBV20-1, with 9 bases that match TRBD2. The CDR3 length is 14 residues. J lost 3 bases, V lost 7 bases, and 10 bases had no gene match. CDR1 and CDR2 (germline): DFQATT, SNEGSKA (reference sequence). The chain's CDR3 is CSVIAGVTIYEQYF. The CDR3 DNA follows: TGCAGTGTCATAGCGGGAGTGACTATCTACGAGCAGTACTTC.

The chain couples TRBV7-8 to TRBJ2-5; D is unresolved. Germline V CDR1 and CDR2: SGHVS, FQNEAQ. The CDR3 contains 13 residues. V was shortened by 6 bases and J by 4 bases, with 12 bases between the two germline ends. The CDR3 DNA is TGTGCCAGCAGGTTAAGAACATCAGAGACCCAGTACTTC. Amino acid sequence: CASRLRTSETQYF.

This clonotype was seen ten or more times. The V call is TRBV5-1, the J call TRBJ2-1; D call uncertain. This CDR3 is built from 14 residues. Germline CDR1 is SGHRS and CDR2 is YFSETQ. Deletions cut 1 base from V and 9 bases from J, with 14 bases between. The CDR3 DNA reads TGCGCCAGCAGCTTGTCCCGCTCGGTGGGTGAGCAGTTCTTC. Its translation: CASSLSRSVGEQFF.

This chain links TRBV25-1 with TRBJ1-4; D gene uncertain. CDR3 length: 14 amino acids. With 3 bases removed from V and 6 bases from J, the gap between germline ends came to 11 bases. From germline, CDR1 is MGHDK and CDR2 SYGVNS. In DNA, the CDR3 is TGTGCCAGCAGTGACCACCCCCTCTATGAAAAACTGTTTTTT. Translation gives CASSDHPLYEKLFF.

In its sample, this clonotype was seen many times. The V call is TRBV29-1, the J call TRBJ2-2, with D possibly TRBD1 on 5 matching bases. The V gene lost 7 bases and the J gene lost 2 bases, with 17 bases spanning the gap. The CDR3 totals 15 residues. The germline CDR1 and CDR2 sequences are SQVTM and ANQGSEA. CDR3 residues: CSASGAAANTGELFF. In DNA, the CDR3 is TGCAGCGCGTCTGGGGCAGCAGCCAACACCGGGGAGCTGTTTTTT.

In this sample, this clonotype turned up many times. The CDR3 is CASSEWRGGNYGYTF. The CDR3 DNA is TGTGCCAGCAGTGAATGGCGGGGAGGAAACTATGGCTACACCTTC. This rearrangement joins TRBV2 to TRBJ1-2; D uncertain. The CDR3 runs to 15 residues. Trimming removed 2 bases from V and 2 bases from J, with 12 bases in between. Germline CDR1 SNHLY, CDR2 FYNNEI.

The chain combines TRBV25-1 with TRBJ1-1; D is uncertain. Germline V gives CDR1 MGHDK, CDR2 SYGVNS. This CDR3 spans 13 amino acids. Trimming stripped 2 bases from V and 6 bases from J, with 10 bases between. The CDR3 loop is CASSERFRPEAFF. DNA of the CDR3: TGTGCCAGCAGTGAAAGGTTTCGGCCTGAAGCTTTCTTT. The full variable domain, completed using reference TRBV25-1 and TRBJ1-1, is EADIYQTPRYLVIGTGKKITLECSQTMGHDKMYWYQQDPGMELHLIHYSYGVNSTEKGDLSSESTVSRIRTEHFPLTLESARPSHTSQYLCASSERFRPEAFFGQGTRLTVV.

In its sample, this clonotype was seen many times. CDR3 amino acids: CASSYSIREPQHF. The CDR3 coding sequence is TGTGCCAGCAGTTACTCGATCCGTGAGCCCCAGCATTTT. The rearrangement joins TRBV6-5 to TRBJ1-5, with D hard to call. The CDR3 runs to 13 residues. Germline V CDR1 and CDR2: MNHEY, SVGAGI. Deletions cut 0 bases from V and 8 bases from J, with 8 bases between.

On this clonotype itself: A much larger clone lies a single base off, so this may be a read error. This chain connects TRBV20-1 to TRBJ2-1, with TRBD2 matching over 10 bases. The germline V gene encodes CDR1 DFQATT and CDR2 SNEGSKA (reference sequence). The CDR3 sequence is 15 residues long. Losses at the gene ends were 5 bases for V and 3 bases for J; bases not matched to a gene: 7. The CDR3 loop is CSARSLAGGYNEQFF. Here the CDR3 DNA reads TGCAGTGCTCGATCATTAGCGGGGGGCTACAATGAGCAGTTCTTC.

There are many counts of this clonotype. The chain carries TRBV5-1 and TRBJ1-2, with D unclear. The V end was cut by 1 base, the J end by 2 bases, with 6 bases between. Germline V gives CDR1 SGHRS, CDR2 YFSETQ. The CDR3 is made up of 13 amino acids. This CDR3 is CASSLSQNYGYTF. The CDR3 DNA sequence: TGCGCCAGCAGCTTGAGCCAGAACTATGGCTACACCTTC.

A note on this clonotype: This may be a read error, as it is one base from a much larger clone. This chain joins TRBV3-1 and TRBJ1-6; 9 positions match TRBD1. Germline loops: CDR1 LGHDT, CDR2 YNNKEL (reference sequence). This CDR3 contains 13 residues. The CDR3 sequence: CASTGQGNSHLHF. CDR3 nucleotide sequence: TGTGCCAGCACGGGACAGGGAAATTCACACCTCCACTTT.

In its sample, this clonotype was seen many times. The chain couples TRBV5-1 to TRBJ2-2, with 9 bases lining up with TRBD1. There are 15 residues in the CDR3. Germline lookup yields CDR1 SGHRS and CDR2 YFSETQ. V trimming: 4 bases; J trimming: 7 bases; junction bases outside the gene matches: 8. The CDR3 region is CASSPSGQGIGELFF. The CDR3 DNA is TGCGCCAGCAGCCCCTCGGGACAGGGAATCGGGGAGCTGTTTTTT. Together with reference TRBV5-1 and TRBJ2-2, the CDR3 gives the full variable domain: KAGVTQTPRYLIKTRGQQVTLSCSPISGHRSVSWYQQTPGQGLQFLFEYFSETQRNKGNFPGRFSGRQFSNSRSEMNVSTLELGDSALYLCASSPSGQGIGELFFGEGSRLTVL.

This clonotype was seen repeatedly, ten times or more. The V call is TRBV20-1, the J call TRBJ2-7; TRBD2 matches at 8 bases. The V and J ends lost 6 bases and 3 bases, in that order; junction bases with no gene match: 22. In germline, CDR1 is DFQATT, CDR2 SNEGSKA (reference sequence). This CDR3 contains 18 residues. The CDR3 reads CSARTFPSSPAGVYEQYF. CDR3 nucleotide sequence: TGCAGTGCGCGCACCTTCCCCTCATCCCCAGCGGGAGTCTACGAGCAGTACTTC.

This chain links TRBV28 with TRBJ2-5; D remains ambiguous. V shed 7 bases and J shed 4 bases, with 10 bases lying between them. The germline V gene has CDR1 MDHEN and CDR2 SYDVKM. This CDR3 contains 12 residues. The CDR3 DNA reads TGTGCCAGCATCTCGTCGGGAGAGACCCAGTACTTC. Its translation: CASISSGETQYF.

This clonotype was counted at least ten times. The rearrangement joins TRBV20-1 to TRBJ1-5, with unresolved D. V was clipped by 3 bases and J by 2 bases, with 14 bases between them. The CDR3 is made up of 15 amino acids. CDR1 is DFQATT and CDR2 is SNEGSKA in the germline V gene (reference sequence). The CDR3 DNA follows: TGCAGTGCTAGGGAGGGAGCGATGGGCAATCAGCCCCAGCATTTT. Amino acid sequence: CSAREGAMGNQPQHF.

Concerning this clonotype itself: This may be a read error, as it is one base from a much larger clone. The chain couples TRBV18 to TRBJ2-1; D perhaps matches TRBD1 (5 bases). The length of the CDR3 is 15 residues. From germline, CDR1 is KGHSH and CDR2 LQKENI. In nucleotides, the CDR3 is TGTGCCAGCTCACCAGAAGGGGATTCCTGCAATGAGCAGTTCTTC. This sequence encodes CASSPEGDSCNEQFF.

Comment on this clonotype: One base away lies a much larger clone, so this may be a sequencing read error. V and J are TRBV20-1 and TRBJ2-2, with no clear D. This CDR3 has 16 residues. CDR1 DFQATT and CDR2 SNEGSKA come from the germline V gene (reference sequence). This CDR3 is CCARDSPGSRTGELFF. For the CDR3, the DNA is TGCTGTGCTAGAGATTCTCCGGGTTCAAGGACCGGGGAGCTGTTTTTT.

Many counts were recorded for this clonotype. The CDR3 nucleotides are TGCAGTGCTATGCTAGGGGGGCGGATGTACAATGAGCAGTTCTTC. Translation: CSAMLGGRMYNEQFF. The rearrangement uses TRBV20-1 and TRBJ2-1, with D perhaps being TRBD1 or TRBD2 (6 bases each). The germline V gene encodes CDR1 DFQATT and CDR2 SNEGSKA (reference sequence). This CDR3 region has 15 residues. With 4 bases removed from V and 4 bases from J, the gap between germline ends came to 17 bases.

This clonotype was seen ten or more times. V and J are TRBV11-2 and TRBJ1-1; 8 positions agree with TRBD1. The CDR3 runs 17 residues. The germline V gene has CDR1 SGHAT and CDR2 FQNNGV. The ends lost 3 bases at V and 0 bases at J; junction bases unmatched: 9. The CDR3 sequence: CASSLSIPGGMNTEAFF. CDR3 bases: TGTGCCAGCAGCTTGTCGATCCCAGGGGGCATGAACACTGAAGCTTTCTTT.

The V gene is TRBV3-1, the J gene TRBJ1-1; D unresolved. The CDR3 contains 14 residues. V was cut by 4 bases and J by 1 base, with 10 bases left in between. Looked up from germline, CDR1 is LGHDT and CDR2 is YNNKEL (reference sequence). CDR3 in amino acids: CASSPLGRNTEAFF. DNA for the CDR3: TGTGCCAGCAGCCCGTTGGGTAGGAACACTGAAGCTTTCTTT.

This clonotype was detected a few times. The chain joins TRBV5-1 to TRBJ2-1; 16 nucleotides agree with TRBD2. The CDR3 contains 16 residues. The V segment lost 4 bases and the J segment 8 bases; nucleotides outside the gene matches: 6. Germline-derived CDR1 and CDR2 are SGHRS and YFSETQ. The CDR3 loop is CASSLGTSGGADEQFF. CDR3 nucleotides: TGCGCCAGCAGCCTGGGGACTAGCGGGGGGGCGGATGAGCAGTTCTTC.

The sample holds many counts of this clonotype. This chain links TRBV20-1 with TRBJ1-5; TRBD1 matches 9 bases. The trim removed 6 bases at V and 2 bases at J, leaving 5 bases unmatched. CDR1 DFQATT and CDR2 SNEGSKA come from the germline V gene (reference sequence). This CDR3 is built from 14 residues. Here the CDR3 reads CSAGQGTGNQPQHF. The DNA of the CDR3 is TGCAGTGCAGGACAGGGGACGGGCAATCAGCCCCAGCATTTT.

This clonotype has at least ten counts. The rearrangement joins TRBV25-1 to TRBJ1-2, with D tentatively TRBD1 (5 bases). V was trimmed by 0 bases and J by 7 bases, leaving 15 bases between them. This CDR3 spans 15 amino acids. Germline assignment: CDR1 MGHDK and CDR2 SYGVNS. The chain's CDR3 is CASSEYREGRGGYTF. CDR3 in DNA: TGTGCCAGCAGTGAATATCGGGAGGGAAGGGGTGGCTACACCTTC.

In regard to this clonotype: A single base separates this from a much larger clone, so it may be a read error. The missing conserved phenylalanine or tryptophan at the end of this CDR3 makes a read error likely. This sequence joins TRBV27 and TRBJ2-1, with 7 bases aligning to TRBD1. V was pared by 5 bases and J by 4 bases, with 14 bases of the junction left unmatched. Germline CDR1 reads MNHEY; CDR2 reads SMNVEV (reference sequence). This CDR3 is built from 17 residues. CDR3 sequence: CASSHNRIRDSYNEQFY. The CDR3 DNA reads TGTGCCAGCAGTCATAACCGAATCCGGGACAGTTACAATGAGCAGTTCTAC.

This clonotype appeared many times. This chain connects TRBV5-6 to TRBJ2-5; the D gene is possibly TRBD1 (5 bases). This CDR3 has 14 residues. Trimming shortened V by 0 bases and J by 1 base, and 7 bases separated the two germline ends. Germline CDR1 is SGHDT and CDR2 is YYEEEE. This CDR3 reads CASSLVGAQETQYF. The CDR3 DNA sequence: TGTGCCAGCAGCTTGGTTGGGGCCCAAGAGACCCAGTACTTC.

There are many counts of this clonotype. The chain combines TRBV29-1 with TRBJ1-4, with 8 bases lining up with TRBD1. Germline loops: CDR1 SQVTM, CDR2 ANQGSEA. The V gene end was trimmed by 5 bases and the J gene end by 6 bases; junction bases not matched to a gene: 5. The CDR3 extends over 13 amino acids. The CDR3 DNA reads as TGCAGCGTTCGGACAGGGAATGATGAAAAACTGTTTTTT. Protein sequence: CSVRTGNDEKLFF.

The chain employs TRBV7-9 and TRBJ2-7; D call uncertain. In germline, CDR1 is SEHNR, CDR2 FQNEAQ (reference sequence). The CDR3 runs 14 residues. Trimming pared 3 bases from V and 0 bases from J, leaving 9 bases between. The CDR3 here is CASSFWESSYEQYF. In DNA, the CDR3 is TGTGCCAGCAGCTTTTGGGAAAGCTCCTACGAGCAGTACTTC.